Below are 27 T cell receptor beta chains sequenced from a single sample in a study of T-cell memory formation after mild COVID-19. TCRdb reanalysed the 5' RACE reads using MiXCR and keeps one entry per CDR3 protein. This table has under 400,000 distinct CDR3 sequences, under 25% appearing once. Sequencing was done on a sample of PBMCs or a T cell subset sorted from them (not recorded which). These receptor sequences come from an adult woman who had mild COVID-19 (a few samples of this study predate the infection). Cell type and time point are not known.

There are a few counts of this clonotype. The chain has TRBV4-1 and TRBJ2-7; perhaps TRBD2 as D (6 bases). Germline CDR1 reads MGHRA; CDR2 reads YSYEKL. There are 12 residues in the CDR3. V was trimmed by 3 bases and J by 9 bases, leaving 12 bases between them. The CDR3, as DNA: TGCGCCAGCAGCCACCCCGGGGGTGCGCAGTACTTC. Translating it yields CASSHPGGAQYF.

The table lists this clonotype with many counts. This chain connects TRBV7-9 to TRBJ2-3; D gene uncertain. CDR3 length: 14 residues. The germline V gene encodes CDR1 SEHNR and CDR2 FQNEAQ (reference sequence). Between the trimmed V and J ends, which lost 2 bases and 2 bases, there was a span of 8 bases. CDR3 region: CASSLTSHTDTQYF. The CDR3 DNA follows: TGTGCCAGCAGCTTAACATCCCACACAGATACGCAGTATTTT. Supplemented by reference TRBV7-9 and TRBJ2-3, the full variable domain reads DTGVSQNPRHKITKRGQNVTFRCDPISEHNRLYWYRQTLGQGPEFLTYFQNEAQLEKSRLLSDRFSAERPKGSFSTLEIQRTEQGDSAMYLCASSLTSHTDTQYFGPGTRLTVL.

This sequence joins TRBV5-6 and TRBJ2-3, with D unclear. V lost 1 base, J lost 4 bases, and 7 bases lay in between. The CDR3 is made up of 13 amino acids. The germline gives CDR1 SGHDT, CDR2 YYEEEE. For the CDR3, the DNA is TGTGCCAGCAGCTTGATCAGACCAGATACGCAGTATTTT. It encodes CASSLIRPDTQYF.

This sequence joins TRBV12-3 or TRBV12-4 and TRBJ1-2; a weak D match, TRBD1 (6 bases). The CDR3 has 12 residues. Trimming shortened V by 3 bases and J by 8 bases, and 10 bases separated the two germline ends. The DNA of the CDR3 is TGTGCCAGCAGTTTGGGGGGCGCAGGCTACACCTTC. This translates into CASSLGGAGYTF.

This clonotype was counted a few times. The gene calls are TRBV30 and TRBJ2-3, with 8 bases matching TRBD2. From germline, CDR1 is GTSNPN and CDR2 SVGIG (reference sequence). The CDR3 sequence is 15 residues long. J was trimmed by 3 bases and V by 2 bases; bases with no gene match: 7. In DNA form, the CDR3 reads TGTGCCTGGAGTTTGGGGGCTAGCGGGACAGATACGCAGTATTTT. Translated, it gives CAWSLGASGTDTQYF.

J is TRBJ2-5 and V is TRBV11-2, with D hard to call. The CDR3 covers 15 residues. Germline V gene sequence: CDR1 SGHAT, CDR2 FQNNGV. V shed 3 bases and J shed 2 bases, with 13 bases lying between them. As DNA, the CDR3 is TGTGCCAGCAGCTTCCCTCAGCGCGGTCAAGAGACCCAGTACTTC. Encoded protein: CASSFPQRGQETQYF.

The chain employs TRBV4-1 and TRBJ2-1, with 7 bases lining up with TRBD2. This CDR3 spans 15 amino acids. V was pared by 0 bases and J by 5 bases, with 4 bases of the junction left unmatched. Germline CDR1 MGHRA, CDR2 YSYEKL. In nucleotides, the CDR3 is TGCGCCAGCAGCCAAGAAGGGACTATAGACAATGAGCAGTTCTTC. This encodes CASSQEGTIDNEQFF.

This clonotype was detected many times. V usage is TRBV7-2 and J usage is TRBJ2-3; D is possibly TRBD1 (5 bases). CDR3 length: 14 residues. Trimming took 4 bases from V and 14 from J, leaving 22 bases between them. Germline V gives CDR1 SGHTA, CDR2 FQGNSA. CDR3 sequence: CASSYQGPLASGYF. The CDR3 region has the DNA TGTGCCAGCAGCTATCAGGGCCCCCTCGCCAGTGGGTATTTT.

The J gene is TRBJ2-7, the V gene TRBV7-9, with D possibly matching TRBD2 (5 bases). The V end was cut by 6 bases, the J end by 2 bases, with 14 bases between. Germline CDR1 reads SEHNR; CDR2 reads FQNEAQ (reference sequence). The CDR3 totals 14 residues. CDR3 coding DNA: TGTGCCAGCAGTTTACCTCCGGGGACCTACGAGCAGTACTTC. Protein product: CASSLPPGTYEQYF.

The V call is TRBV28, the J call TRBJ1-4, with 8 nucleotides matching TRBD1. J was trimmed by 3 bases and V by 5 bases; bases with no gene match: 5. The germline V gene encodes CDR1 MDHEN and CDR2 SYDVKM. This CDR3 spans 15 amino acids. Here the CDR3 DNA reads TGTGCCAGCAGTACGAACAGGGGGGCTAATGAAAAACTGTTTTTT. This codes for CASSTNRGANEKLFF.

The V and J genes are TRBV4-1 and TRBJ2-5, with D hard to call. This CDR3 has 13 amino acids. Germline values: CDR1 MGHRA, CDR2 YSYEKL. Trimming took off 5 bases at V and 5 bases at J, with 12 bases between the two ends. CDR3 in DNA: TGCGCCAGCAGCGACATCATCATGGAGACCCAGTACTTC. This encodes CASSDIIMETQYF.

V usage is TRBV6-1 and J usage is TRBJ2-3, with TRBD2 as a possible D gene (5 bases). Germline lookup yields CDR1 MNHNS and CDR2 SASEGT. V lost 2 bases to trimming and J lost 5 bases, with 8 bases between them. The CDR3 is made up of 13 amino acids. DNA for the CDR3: TGTGCCAGCAGTGAAAATAGCGTAGATACGCAGTATTTT. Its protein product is CASSENSVDTQYF.

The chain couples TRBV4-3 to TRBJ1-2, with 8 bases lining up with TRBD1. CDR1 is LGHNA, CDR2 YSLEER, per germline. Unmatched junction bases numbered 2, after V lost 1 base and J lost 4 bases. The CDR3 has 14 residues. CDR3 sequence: CASSQGGQAYGYTF. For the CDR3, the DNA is TGCGCCAGCAGCCAAGGGGGACAGGCCTATGGCTACACCTTC.

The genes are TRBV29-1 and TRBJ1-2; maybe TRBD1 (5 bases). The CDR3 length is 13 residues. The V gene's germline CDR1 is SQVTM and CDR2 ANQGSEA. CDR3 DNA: TGCGGTGGGGGTAGCGAGGCTAACTATGGCTACACCTTC. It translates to CGGGSEANYGYTF.

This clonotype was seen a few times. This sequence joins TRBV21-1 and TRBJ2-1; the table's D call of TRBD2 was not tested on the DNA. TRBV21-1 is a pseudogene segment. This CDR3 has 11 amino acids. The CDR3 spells CASGGRNEQFF. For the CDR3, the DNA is TGTGCCAGCGGAGGTAGGAATGAGCAGTTCTTC.

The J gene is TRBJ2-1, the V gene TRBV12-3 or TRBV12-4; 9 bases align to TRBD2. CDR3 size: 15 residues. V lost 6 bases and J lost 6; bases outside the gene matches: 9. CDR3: CASSRRTSESNEQFF. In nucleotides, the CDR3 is TGTGCCAGCAGCCGGCGGACTAGCGAGTCCAATGAGCAGTTCTTC.

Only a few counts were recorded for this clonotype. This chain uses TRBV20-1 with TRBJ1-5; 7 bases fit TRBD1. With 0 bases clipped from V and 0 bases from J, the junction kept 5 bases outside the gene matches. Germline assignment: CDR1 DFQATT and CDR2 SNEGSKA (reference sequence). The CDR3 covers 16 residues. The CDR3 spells CSAREGGTYSNQPQHF. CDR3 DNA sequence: TGCAGTGCTAGAGAAGGGGGCACGTATAGCAATCAGCCCCAGCATTTT.

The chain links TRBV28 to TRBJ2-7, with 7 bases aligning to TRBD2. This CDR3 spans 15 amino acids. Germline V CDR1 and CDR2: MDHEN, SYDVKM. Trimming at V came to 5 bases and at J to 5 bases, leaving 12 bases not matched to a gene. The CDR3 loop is CASSVLLREGNEQYF. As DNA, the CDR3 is TGTGCCAGCAGTGTACTCTTGAGGGAGGGCAACGAGCAGTACTTC.

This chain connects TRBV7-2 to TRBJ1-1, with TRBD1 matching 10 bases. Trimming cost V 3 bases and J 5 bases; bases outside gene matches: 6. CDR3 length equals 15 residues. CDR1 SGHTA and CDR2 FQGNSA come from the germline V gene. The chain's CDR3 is CASSLTGGAGTEAFF. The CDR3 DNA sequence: TGTGCCAGCAGCTTGACAGGGGGCGCAGGGACTGAAGCTTTCTTT.

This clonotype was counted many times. CDR3 residues: CASSQARGGRDTQYF. Here the CDR3 DNA reads TGTGCCAGCAGCCAAGCACGGGGGGGCAGGGATACGCAGTATTTT. This chain links TRBV3-1 with TRBJ2-3, with 8 bases lining up with TRBD2. CDR3 length: 15 residues. Germline V lookup: CDR1 LGHDT, CDR2 YNNKEL (reference sequence). V dropped 1 base and J dropped 6; count of bases not matched to a gene: 6.

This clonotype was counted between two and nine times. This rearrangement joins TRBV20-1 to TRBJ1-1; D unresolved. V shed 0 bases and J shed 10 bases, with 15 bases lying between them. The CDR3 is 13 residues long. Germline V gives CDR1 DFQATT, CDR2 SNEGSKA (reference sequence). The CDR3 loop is CSAREPAYAVAFF. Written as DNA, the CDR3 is TGCAGTGCTAGAGAACCCGCCTACGCGGTAGCTTTCTTT.

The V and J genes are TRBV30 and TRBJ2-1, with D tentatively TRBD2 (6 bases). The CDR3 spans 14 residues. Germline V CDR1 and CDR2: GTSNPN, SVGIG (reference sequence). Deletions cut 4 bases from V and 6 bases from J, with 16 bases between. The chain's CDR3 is CAWTDGLAPNEQFF. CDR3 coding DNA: TGTGCCTGGACTGATGGGCTAGCGCCCAATGAGCAGTTCTTC.

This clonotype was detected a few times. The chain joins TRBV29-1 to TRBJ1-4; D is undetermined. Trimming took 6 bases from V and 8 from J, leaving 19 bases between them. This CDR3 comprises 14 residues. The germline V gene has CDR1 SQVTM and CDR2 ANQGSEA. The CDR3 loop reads CSVRTDGRKEKLFF. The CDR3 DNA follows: TGCAGCGTGAGGACGGACGGCCGTAAGGAAAAACTGTTTTTT. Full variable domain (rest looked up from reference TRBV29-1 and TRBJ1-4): SAVISQKPSRDICQRGTSLTIQCQVDSQVTMMFWYRQQPGQSLTLIATANQGSEATYESGFVIDKFPISRPNLTFSTLTVSNMSPEDSSIYLCSVRTDGRKEKLFFGSGTQLSVL.

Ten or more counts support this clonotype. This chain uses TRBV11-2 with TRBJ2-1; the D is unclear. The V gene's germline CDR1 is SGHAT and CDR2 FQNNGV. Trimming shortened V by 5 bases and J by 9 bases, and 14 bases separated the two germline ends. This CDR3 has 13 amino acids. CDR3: CASSVPRVPEQFF. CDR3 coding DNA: TGTGCCAGCAGCGTCCCTAGGGTCCCTGAGCAGTTCTTC.

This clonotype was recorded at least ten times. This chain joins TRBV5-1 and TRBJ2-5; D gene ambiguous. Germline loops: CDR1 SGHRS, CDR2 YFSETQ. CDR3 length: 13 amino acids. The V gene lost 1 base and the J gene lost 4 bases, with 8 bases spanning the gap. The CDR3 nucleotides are TGCGCCAGCAGCTTGAAAAGGCGAGAGACCCAGTACTTC. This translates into CASSLKRRETQYF.

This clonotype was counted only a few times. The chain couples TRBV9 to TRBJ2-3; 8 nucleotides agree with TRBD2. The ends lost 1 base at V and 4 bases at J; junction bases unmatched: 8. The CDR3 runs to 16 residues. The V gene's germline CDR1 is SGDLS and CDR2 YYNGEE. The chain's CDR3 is CASSVSAGEAADTQYF. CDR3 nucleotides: TGTGCCAGCAGCGTATCAGCGGGAGAGGCTGCAGATACGCAGTATTTT.

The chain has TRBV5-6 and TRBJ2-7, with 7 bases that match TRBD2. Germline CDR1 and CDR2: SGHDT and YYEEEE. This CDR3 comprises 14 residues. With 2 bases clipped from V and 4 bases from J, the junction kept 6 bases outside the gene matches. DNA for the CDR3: TGTGCCAGCAGCTTTGGCGGGAGCTATTACGAGCAGTACTTC. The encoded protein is CASSFGGSYYEQYF.